A single sample is the source of the 24 T cell receptor beta chains below, sequenced in a study of blood T cell repertoires in COVID-19. Assay used: immunoSEQ multiplex PCR; TCRdb lists only in-frame clones, some missing. This table has 220,000 or so clones, around 86% appearing once. Sequenced sample: peripheral blood. The receptors were sampled from a woman aged 45-65 years with COVID-19, enrolled during active disease.

The chain uses TRBV6-5 and TRBJ1-2; 9 nucleotides line up with TRBD1. This CDR3 is built from 13 residues. V trimming: 6 bases; J trimming: 6 bases; junction bases outside the gene matches: 5. In germline, CDR1 is MNHEY, CDR2 SVGAGI. CDR3: CASRGQGSNGYTF. The CDR3 DNA reads TGTGCCAGCAGGGGACAGGGAAGTAATGGCTACACCTTC.

J is TRBJ2-2 and V is TRBV5-4; TRBD2 matches 12 bases. The CDR3 contains 20 residues. J was trimmed by 6 bases and V by 2 bases; bases with no gene match: 17. In germline, CDR1 is SGHNT, CDR2 YYREEE (reference sequence). The CDR3 sequence: CASSFGRSASGGAIAGELFF. CDR3 in DNA: TGTGCCAGCAGCTTCGGACGGAGTGCTAGCGGGGGGGCCATCGCCGGGGAGCTGTTTTTT.

The chain carries TRBV11-3 and TRBJ1-1; D unclear. The V end lost 4 bases, the J end lost 0 bases, and 15 bases lay between the germline ends. The germline V gene has CDR1 SGHNT and CDR2 YENEEA. The CDR3 loop spans 16 amino acids. The CDR3 DNA reads as TGTGCCAGCAGCTCAGGACTCATGCCCTTGAACACTGAAGCTTTCTTT. Protein product: CASSSGLMPLNTEAFF. The full variable domain, rest sourced from reference TRBV11-3 and TRBJ1-1, is EAGVVQSPRYKIIEKKQPVAFWCNPISGHNTLYWYLQNLGQGPELLIRYENEEAVDDSQLPKDRFSAERLKGVDSTLKIQPAELGDSAVYLCASSSGLMPLNTEAFFGQGTRLTVV.

The chain is built from TRBV28 and TRBJ2-5, with 7 bases fitting TRBD1. CDR1 and CDR2 from the germline V gene are MDHEN and SYDVKM. CDR3 length: 14 amino acids. Trimming at V came to 4 bases and at J to 5 bases, leaving 7 bases not matched to a gene. The CDR3 nucleotides read TGTGCCAGCAGTTACTCGACAGGGATGGAGACCCAGTACTTC. Translation: CASSYSTGMETQYF.

The chain carries TRBV7-6 and TRBJ1-5; 8 nucleotides line up with TRBD1. Germline trimming cut 1 base from V and 1 base from J; bases unmatched to any gene: 3. Germline assignment: CDR1 SGHVS and CDR2 FNYEAQ. The CDR3 is 16 amino acids. CDR3 sequence: CASSLEQGGSNQPQHF. The CDR3, as DNA: TGTGCCAGCAGCTTAGAACAGGGGGGGAGCAATCAGCCCCAGCATTTT.

The J gene is TRBJ2-3, the V gene TRBV7-2; 14 positions match TRBD2. CDR3 size: 16 residues. Germline values: CDR1 SGHTA, CDR2 FQGNSA. Germline trimming cut 4 bases from V and 5 bases from J; bases unmatched to any gene: 5. This CDR3 reads CASSSGLAGELDTQYF. Written as DNA, the CDR3 is TGTGCCAGCAGCTCGGGACTAGCGGGGGAATTAGATACGCAGTATTTT.

This chain uses TRBV5-1 with TRBJ2-4; 8 bases map to TRBD1. V lost 4 bases and J lost 5; bases outside the gene matches: 5. Germline loops: CDR1 SGHRS, CDR2 YFSETQ. The CDR3 is 14 amino acids. The CDR3 nucleotides read TGCGCCAGCAGCCCCGGACAGGGCGAAAACATTCAGTACTTC. Translation gives CASSPGQGENIQYF.

The chain is built from TRBV19 and TRBJ1-1, with 11 bases aligning to TRBD1. The germline CDR1 and CDR2 sequences are LNHDA and SQIVND (reference sequence). The trim removed 1 base at V and 1 base at J, leaving 2 bases unmatched. The CDR3 is 16 residues long. In DNA form, the CDR3 reads TGTGCCAGTAGTATAGGGACAGGGGGCCCGAACACTGAAGCTTTCTTT. It encodes CASSIGTGGPNTEAFF.

The J gene is TRBJ1-5, the V gene TRBV12-5; D might be TRBD1 (5 bases). The ends were cut back, 10 bases at V and 2 bases at J, with 12 bases in the middle. Germline CDR1 and CDR2: LGHNT and FRNRAP. The CDR3 contains 13 residues. The CDR3 DNA sequence: TGTGCTACCAATGAAGGGGGCAATCAGCCCCAGCATTTT. Translated: CATNEGGNQPQHF.

V and J are TRBV7-3 and TRBJ2-2; 7 bases are shared with TRBD1. V trimming: 5 bases; J trimming: 3 bases; junction bases outside the gene matches: 6. The CDR3 extends over 15 amino acids. Germline V lookup: CDR1 SGHTA, CDR2 FQGTGA. The CDR3 DNA sequence: TGTGCCAGCAGCCCTGACAGGGTGTACACCGGGGAGCTGTTTTTT. The encoded protein is CASSPDRVYTGELFF. Full variable domain (outside the CDR3, taken from reference TRBV7-3 and TRBJ2-2): GAGVSQTPSNKVTEKGKYVELRCDPISGHTALYWYRQSLGQGPEFLIYFQGTGAADDSGLPNDRFFAVRPEGSVSTLKIQRTERGDSAVYLCASSPDRVYTGELFFGEGSRLTVL.

The chain has TRBV5-4 and TRBJ2-1; weak D call: TRBD1 (5 bases). Germline V gene lookup returns CDR1 SGHNT and CDR2 YYREEE (reference sequence). The V end was cut by 2 bases, the J end by 2 bases, with 11 bases between. The CDR3 has 15 amino acids. DNA for the CDR3: TGTGCCAGCAGCTTACAGGTTATCCCCTACAATGAGCAGTTCTTC. This sequence encodes CASSLQVIPYNEQFF.

This rearrangement joins TRBV5-6 to TRBJ1-2; 7 bases are a match to TRBD1. Germline CDR1 reads SGHDT; CDR2 reads YYEEEE. V dropped 4 bases and J dropped 6; count of bases not matched to a gene: 12. The CDR3 length is 15 residues. The CDR3 protein is CASSRTGVTSNGYTF. The CDR3 DNA sequence: TGTGCCAGCAGCCGTACAGGGGTTACGTCGAATGGCTACACCTTC.

The chain couples TRBV7-8 to TRBJ1-1, with a possible D match to TRBD1 (5 bases). Germline-derived CDR1 and CDR2 are SGHVS and FQNEAQ. Trimming left V 4 bases short and J 2 bases short, with 8 bases between. The length of the CDR3 is 13 residues. The CDR3 sequence is CASSSGLNTEAFF. The CDR3 DNA follows: TGTGCCAGCAGCTCGGGACTAAACACTGAAGCTTTCTTT.

This chain joins TRBV5-6 and TRBJ2-6; 8 bases line up with TRBD1. CDR1 and CDR2 (germline): SGHDT, YYEEEE. This CDR3 spans 14 amino acids. J was trimmed by 2 bases and V by 7 bases; bases with no gene match: 2. CDR3 DNA: TGTGCCAGCCGGACAGGGCCTGGGGCCAACGTCCTGACTTTC. Amino acid sequence: CASRTGPGANVLTF.

This clone was recorded once. In nucleotides, the CDR3 is TGCAGCGTTGGAGCGGACCTCACAGATACGCAGTATTTT. This codes for CSVGADLTDTQYF. The genes are TRBV29-1 and TRBJ2-3; tentative D call: TRBD2 (5 bases). Germline CDR1 SQVTM, CDR2 ANQGSEA. V was clipped by 4 bases and J by 2 bases, with 10 bases between them. This CDR3 spans 13 amino acids.

V usage is TRBV19 and J usage is TRBJ2-5, with D possibly TRBD2 on 5 matching bases. V shed 5 bases and J shed 5 bases, with 18 bases lying between them. This CDR3 comprises 15 residues. Germline-derived CDR1 and CDR2 are LNHDA and SQIVND (reference sequence). CDR3 nucleotide sequence: TGTGCCAGTAGTCCCCGTGCCATAGCGACGGAGACCCAGTACTTC. It specifies CASSPRAIATETQYF.

The chain carries TRBV7-9 and TRBJ2-7; D remains unclear. With 7 bases removed from V and 4 bases from J, the gap between germline ends came to 11 bases. Per the germline V gene, CDR1 is SEHNR and CDR2 is FQNEAQ (reference sequence). The CDR3 is made up of 12 amino acids. The CDR3 DNA reads as TGTGCCAGCATCGGAATCGGGTACGAGCAGTACTTC. It translates to CASIGIGYEQYF.

This chain uses TRBV6-4 with TRBJ2-7; 9 bases are a match to TRBD1. Trimming cost V 2 bases and J 5 bases; bases outside gene matches: 16. The germline gives CDR1 MRHNA, CDR2 SNTAGT. This CDR3 contains 18 residues. DNA of the CDR3: TGTGCCAGCAGTGACCCACCGGGACAGGGACCACTGAGGGACGAGCAGTACGTC. It yields the protein CASSDPPGQGPLRDEQYV.

V gene TRBV5-4 combines with J gene TRBJ2-1, with TRBD2 matching over 9 bases. V gave up 2 bases and J gave up 7 bases; unmatched junction bases: 4. The CDR3 extends over 14 amino acids. Looked up from germline, CDR1 is SGHNT and CDR2 is YYREEE (reference sequence). Here the CDR3 DNA reads TGTGCCAGCAGCTTAAGGGCGGGGGGGAATGAGCAGTTCTTC. This gives the protein CASSLRAGGNEQFF. Using reference TRBV5-4 and TRBJ2-1 for the parts outside the CDR3, the full variable domain is ETGVTQSPTHLIKTRGQQVTLRCSSQSGHNTVSWYQQALGQGPQFIFQYYREEENGRGNFPPRFSGLQFPNYSSELNVNALELDDSALYLCASSLRAGGNEQFFGPGTRLTVL.

CDR3 coding DNA: TGTGCCAGCAGCGGGACACTCGCCAATGAGCAGTTCTTC. Amino acids: CASSGTLANEQFF. The chain carries TRBV5-4 and TRBJ2-1, with D possibly TRBD1 on 6 matching bases. The CDR3 spans 13 residues. V lost 4 bases and J lost 6, with 11 bases in between. Germline assignment: CDR1 SGHNT and CDR2 YYREEE (reference sequence).

This chain uses TRBV10-3 with TRBJ2-1; 10 positions agree with TRBD1. The trim removed 2 bases at V and 9 bases at J, leaving 4 bases unmatched. Germline V lookup: CDR1 ENHRY, CDR2 SYGVKD. The CDR3 length is 14 residues. For the CDR3, the DNA is TGTGCCATCAGTGAGGGACAGGGGGTAGGTGAGCAGTTCTTC. This codes for CAISEGQGVGEQFF.

This sequence joins TRBV5-1 and TRBJ1-3; D ambiguous. Between the trimmed V and J ends, which lost 0 bases and 6 bases, there was a span of 7 bases. Germline assignment: CDR1 SGHRS and CDR2 YFSETQ. CDR3 length equals 13 residues. The CDR3 DNA sequence: TGCGCCAGCAGCTTGGCCCCACTAAACACCATATATTTT. This sequence encodes CASSLAPLNTIYF.

The chain couples TRBV28 to TRBJ2-6; TRBD2 is a possible D gene (6 bases). This CDR3 has 16 amino acids. From germline, CDR1 is MDHEN and CDR2 SYDVKM. The ends were cut back, 1 base at V and 4 bases at J, with 11 bases in the middle. CDR3 sequence: CASSLYGGLGANVLTF. DNA for the CDR3: TGTGCCAGCAGTTTATACGGGGGTTTGGGGGCCAACGTCCTGACTTTC.

The CDR3 bases are TGTGCCAGTAGTATTCGGGGGATCCAAGAGACCCAGTACTTC. Translated: CASSIRGIQETQYF. V is TRBV19 and J is TRBJ2-5; weak D call: TRBD2 (6 bases). The V end lost 3 bases, the J end lost 1 base, and 9 bases lay between the germline ends. Germline CDR1 and CDR2: LNHDA and SQIVND (reference sequence). CDR3 length equals 14 residues.